The following is a TCR beta chain sequence with its context. CDR3 size: 14 residues. Germline V gene data show CDR1 as SNHLY and CDR2 as FYNNEI. Deletions cut 5 bases from V and 3 bases from J, with 11 bases between. This entry belongs to a study of T cells in localized non-small cell lung cancer. Measured with immunoSEQ multiplex PCR; TCRdb has only the in-frame clones, and not every one. The table includes 30,000 to 40,000 clones, about 90% detected once. The source is a man aged 40 to 70 with stage I lung adenocarcinoma. The rearrangement links TRBV2 to TRBJ1-5; possible D gene TRBD1, 5 bases. Source: peripheral blood, taken before any cancer treatment. The CDR3 spells CASSTQGVNQPQHF. Here the CDR3 DNA reads TGTGCCAGCAGTACCCAGGGAGTCAATCAGCCCCAGCATTTT.